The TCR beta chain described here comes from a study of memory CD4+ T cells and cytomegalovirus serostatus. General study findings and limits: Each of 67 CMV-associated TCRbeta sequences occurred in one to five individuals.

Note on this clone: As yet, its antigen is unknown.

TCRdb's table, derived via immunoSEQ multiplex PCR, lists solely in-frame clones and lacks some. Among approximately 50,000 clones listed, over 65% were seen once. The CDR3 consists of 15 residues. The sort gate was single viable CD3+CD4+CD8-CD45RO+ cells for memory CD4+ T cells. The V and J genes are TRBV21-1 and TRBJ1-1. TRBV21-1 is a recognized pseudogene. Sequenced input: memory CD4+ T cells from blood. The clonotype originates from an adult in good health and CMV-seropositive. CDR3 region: CASSSGDAANTEAFF. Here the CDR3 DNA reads TGTGCCAGCAGCAGTGGGGATGCAGCGAACACTGAAGCTTTCTTT.